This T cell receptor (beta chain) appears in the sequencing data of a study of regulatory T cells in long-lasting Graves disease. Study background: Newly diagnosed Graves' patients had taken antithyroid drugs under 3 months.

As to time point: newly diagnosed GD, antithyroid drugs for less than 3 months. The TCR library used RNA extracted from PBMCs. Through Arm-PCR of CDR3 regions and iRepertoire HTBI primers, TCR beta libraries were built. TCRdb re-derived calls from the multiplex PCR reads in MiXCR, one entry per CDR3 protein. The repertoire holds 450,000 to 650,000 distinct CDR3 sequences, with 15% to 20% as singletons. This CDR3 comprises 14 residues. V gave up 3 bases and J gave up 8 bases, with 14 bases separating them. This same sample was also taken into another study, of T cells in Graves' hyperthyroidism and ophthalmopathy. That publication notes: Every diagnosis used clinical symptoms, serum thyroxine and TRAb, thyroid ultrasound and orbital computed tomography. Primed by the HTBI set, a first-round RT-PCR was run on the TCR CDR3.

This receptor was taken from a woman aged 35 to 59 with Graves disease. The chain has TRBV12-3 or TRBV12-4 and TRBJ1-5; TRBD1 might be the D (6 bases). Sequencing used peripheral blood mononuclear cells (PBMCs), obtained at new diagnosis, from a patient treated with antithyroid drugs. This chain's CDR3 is CASSFTGPKEPQHF. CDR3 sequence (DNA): TGTGCCAGCAGTTTTACAGGGCCGAAGGAGCCCCAGCATTTT.